What follows is one T cell receptor beta chain and its context. V lost 1 base to trimming and J lost 7 bases; unmatched junction nucleotides: 5. Looked up from germline, CDR1 is SGDLS and CDR2 is YYNGEE. The length of the CDR3 is 14 residues. The data stem from a study of blood T cell repertoires in COVID-19. Study in general: T cells, B-cell-depleted T cells, or PBMCs supplied cDNA or gDNA.

While infection was still active, Seattle patients were enrolled and then followed longitudinally. Original methodology: Amplification with reference gene primers provided the estimates of nucleated cell counts. Clones were read by immunoSEQ multiplex PCR, and TCRdb kept only the in-frame ones, dropping some. For V, J and clone size, that table is used; D and trimming come from the DNA. The table includes around 73,000 clones, roughly four fifths detected once. The V gene is TRBV9, the J gene TRBJ1-1; 9 bases align to TRBD1. Input material: peripheral blood. This TCR derives from a man aged 70 or older with COVID-19, enrolled during active disease. In DNA, the CDR3 is TGTGCCAGCAGCGTATCGCCGACAGGGGGTGAAGCTTTCTTT. As protein: CASSVSPTGGEAFF.